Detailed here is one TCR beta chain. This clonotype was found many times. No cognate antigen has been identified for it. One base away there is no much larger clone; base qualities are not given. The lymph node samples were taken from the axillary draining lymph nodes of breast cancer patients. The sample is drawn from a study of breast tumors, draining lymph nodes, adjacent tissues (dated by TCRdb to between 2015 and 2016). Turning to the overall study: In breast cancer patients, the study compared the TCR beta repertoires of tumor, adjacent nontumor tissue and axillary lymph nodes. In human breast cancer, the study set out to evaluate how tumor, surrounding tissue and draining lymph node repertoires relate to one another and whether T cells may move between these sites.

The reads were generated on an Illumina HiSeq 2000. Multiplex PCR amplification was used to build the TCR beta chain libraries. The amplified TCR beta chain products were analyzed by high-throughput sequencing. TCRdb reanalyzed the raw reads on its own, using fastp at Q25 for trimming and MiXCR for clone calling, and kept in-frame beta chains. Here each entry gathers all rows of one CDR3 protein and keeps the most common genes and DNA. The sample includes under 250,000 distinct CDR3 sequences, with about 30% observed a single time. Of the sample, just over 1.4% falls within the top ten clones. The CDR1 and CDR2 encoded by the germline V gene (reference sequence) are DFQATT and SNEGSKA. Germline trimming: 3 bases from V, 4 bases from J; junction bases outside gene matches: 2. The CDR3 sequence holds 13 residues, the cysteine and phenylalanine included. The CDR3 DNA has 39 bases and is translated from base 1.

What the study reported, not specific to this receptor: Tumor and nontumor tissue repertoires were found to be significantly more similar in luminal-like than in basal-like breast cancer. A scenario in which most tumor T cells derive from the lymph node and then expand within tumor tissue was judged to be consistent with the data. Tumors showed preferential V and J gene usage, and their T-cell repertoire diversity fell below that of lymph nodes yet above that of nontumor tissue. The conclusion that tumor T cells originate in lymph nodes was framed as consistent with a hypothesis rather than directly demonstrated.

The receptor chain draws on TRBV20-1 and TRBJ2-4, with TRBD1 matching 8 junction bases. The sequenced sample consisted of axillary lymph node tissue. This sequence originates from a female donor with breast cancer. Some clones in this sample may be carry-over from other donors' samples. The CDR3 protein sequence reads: CSARRDRKNIQYF. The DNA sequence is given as TGCAGTGCTAGGAGGGACAGGAAAAACATTCAGTACTTC.